These 5 T cell receptor beta chains were all obtained from the same sample, sequenced in a study of post-analysis software for immune sequencing data. Which antigens these TCRs recognize remains unknown. General study findings and limits: Compared with controls, patients had more of about 5 TRBV segments, including TRBV5-6, TRBV5-1 and TRBV20-1.

Unique molecular identifiers featured in each of the TCR beta cDNA libraries. TCRdb called the PCR reads again in MiXCR, with one record for every CDR3 protein. The data hold approximately 660,000 distinct CDR3 sequences, with approximately 59% observed a single time. The sample was blood. These receptors all come from a girl between 2 and 10 years old with multiple sclerosis.

This clonotype occurred a few times. The V gene is TRBV5-5, the J gene TRBJ2-5; D remains ambiguous. Germline assignment: CDR1 SGHKS and CDR2 YYEKEE (reference sequence). V lost 0 bases to trimming and J lost 5 bases, with 14 bases between them. CDR3 size: 15 residues. This chain's CDR3 is CASSLEPMMRETQYF. DNA for the CDR3: TGTGCCAGCAGCTTGGAGCCGATGATGAGGGAGACCCAGTACTTC.

The count of this clonotype is one. This CDR3 is CSARFRGGAGDTQYF. As DNA, the CDR3 is TGCAGTGCTAGATTTCGGGGGGGTGCAGGGGATACGCAGTATTTT. The chain couples TRBV20-1 to TRBJ2-3, with 8 bases fitting TRBD2. Trimming removed 2 bases from V and 6 bases from J; junction bases left unmatched: 10. The CDR3 contains 15 residues. The germline CDR1 and CDR2 sequences are DFQATT and SNEGSKA (reference sequence).

This chain uses TRBV10-3 with TRBJ2-3, with a weak D call TRBD2 (6 bases). Germline CDR1 and CDR2: ENHRY and SYGVKD. CDR3 length: 14 amino acids. The V gene lost 0 bases and the J gene lost 5 bases, with 9 bases spanning the gap. CDR3 in DNA: TGTGCCATCAGTGAGTCTGTCGGGGGAGATACGCAGTATTTT. It is translated as CAISESVGGDTQYF.

In this sample, this clonotype turned up a few times. The V and J genes are TRBV5-1 and TRBJ1-2, with TRBD1 matching over 7 bases. Looked up from germline, CDR1 is SGHRS and CDR2 is YFSETQ. The CDR3 is 17 residues long. V lost 0 bases and J lost 6; bases outside the gene matches: 14. The CDR3 DNA is TGCGCCAGCAGCTTGGGACAGGGAACCGGAGGAAGACATGGCTACACCTTC. Its protein is CASSLGQGTGGRHGYTF.

The V gene is TRBV7-2, the J gene TRBJ1-2; D gene uncertain. The CDR3 totals 14 residues. The germline gives CDR1 SGHTA, CDR2 FQGNSA. Deletions cut 1 base from V and 8 bases from J, with 14 bases between. The chain's CDR3 is CASSLVGAAGGYTF. The CDR3 DNA sequence: TGTGCCAGCAGCTTAGTCGGAGCGGCTGGAGGCTACACCTTC.